This T cell receptor beta chain derives from a study of blood T cell repertoires in COVID-19. Study information: COVID-19 samples from acute and convalescent phases originated in the United States, Italy and Spain.

The table lists this clone with a count of one. The CDR3 spans 14 residues. CDR1 is MGHRA and CDR2 is YSYEKL in the germline V gene. Trimming took 10 bases from V and 6 from J, leaving 20 bases between them. Source study methods: Estimation of nucleated cell counts relied on the amplification of reference gene primers. Profiling relied on immunoSEQ multiplex PCR, and the TCRdb table lists in-frame clones only, not all of them. That table gives V, J and clone size, and the DNA gave D and trimming. The sample has roughly 170,000 clones; 75% to 90% are singletons. Enrollees, about 18 to 95 years old, lived in about two dozen US areas.

The clonotype comes from a woman in her fifties or sixties who had recovered from COVID-19. This chain connects TRBV4-1 to TRBJ2-3; TRBD2 is a possible D gene (6 bases). Specimen: PBMCs or T cells enriched from blood (not recorded which). This CDR3 reads CATRQRVDGDTQYF. CDR3 DNA: TGCGCCACGCGACAGCGGGTTGATGGGGATACGCAGTATTTT.